Below, 18 T cell receptor beta chains from the same sample are listed, as sequenced in a study of blood T cell repertoires in COVID-19. This table comes from immunoSEQ multiplex PCR, and its TCRdb copy is limited to in-frame clones, with some not included. The sample holds just over 150,000 clones, roughly 85% seen once. What was sequenced was peripheral blood. Receptor source: a human donor with acute or convalescent COVID-19. The donor label of this sample is uncertain.

The chain employs TRBV7-8 and TRBJ2-2; TRBD1 matches at 10 bases. The CDR3 runs to 16 residues. Germline CDR1 and CDR2: SGHVS and FQNEAQ. The ends lost 1 base at V and 3 bases at J; junction bases unmatched: 2. CDR3 residues: CASSLGGQGYTGELFF. The CDR3 DNA follows: TGTGCCAGCAGCTTAGGGGGACAGGGGTACACCGGGGAGCTGTTTTTT.

The V and J genes are TRBV5-4 and TRBJ2-1; D unclear. In germline, CDR1 is SGHNT, CDR2 YYREEE (reference sequence). There are 15 residues in the CDR3. V was pared by 0 bases and J by 4 bases, with 11 bases between. CDR3 sequence reads: CASSLDLSRYNEQFF. The CDR3 DNA follows: TGTGCCAGCAGCTTGGACCTATCCAGGTACAATGAGCAGTTCTTC.

The rearrangement links TRBV7-2 to TRBJ2-5, with a weak D call TRBD2 (5 bases). CDR3 length equals 13 residues. V was pared by 1 base and J by 5 bases, with 8 bases between. Germline V gene data show CDR1 as SGHTA and CDR2 as FQGNSA. The DNA of the CDR3 is TGTGCCAGCAGCTTAGGGAGGTTGGAGACCCAGTACTTC. It encodes CASSLGRLETQYF.

The chain couples TRBV9 to TRBJ1-5, with D possibly being TRBD1 (5 bases). This CDR3 is built from 14 residues. CDR1 is SGDLS, CDR2 YYNGEE, per germline. V was pared by 0 bases and J by 9 bases, with 13 bases between. The CDR3: CASSVGGGGGPQHF. CDR3 nucleotide sequence: TGTGCCAGCAGCGTAGGCGGGGGAGGTGGGCCCCAGCATTTT. Full variable domain (remainder filled in from reference TRBV9 and TRBJ1-5): DSGVTQTPKHLITATGQRVTLRCSPRSGDLSVYWYQQSLDQGLQFLIQYYNGEERAKGNILERFSAQQFPDLHSELNLSSLELGDSALYFCASSVGGGGGPQHFGDGTRLSIL.

The genes are TRBV28 and TRBJ1-6; 12 bases fit TRBD1. The trim removed 3 bases at V and 5 bases at J, leaving 11 bases unmatched. The germline V gene encodes CDR1 MDHEN and CDR2 SYDVKM. The CDR3 spans 19 residues. CDR3 in amino acids: CASSLRDRGRTADNSPLHF. The DNA for the CDR3 is TGTGCCAGCAGTTTGCGGGACAGGGGGCGTACTGCAGATAATTCACCCCTCCACTTT.

This clone appeared a single time. Written as DNA, the CDR3 is TGTGCCAGCAGCTTAGTAAGCACTGAGCAGTTCTTC. It translates to CASSLVSTEQFF. V is TRBV7-2 and J is TRBJ2-1; D remains ambiguous. V lost 1 base and J lost 9, with 7 bases in between. The CDR3 spans 12 residues. CDR1 and CDR2 (germline): SGHTA, FQGNSA.

The chain combines TRBV10-2 with TRBJ1-1; D call uncertain. V was cut by 6 bases and J by 0 bases, with 8 bases left in between. The CDR3 length is 13 residues. Germline V lookup: CDR1 WSHSY, CDR2 SAAADI. The CDR3 coding sequence is TGCGCCAGCAGATACGGGATGAACACTGAAGCTTTCTTT. Protein: CASRYGMNTEAFF.

The J gene is TRBJ2-3, the V gene TRBV7-9; 8 nucleotides align to TRBD1. V lost 3 bases to trimming and J lost 5 bases; unmatched junction nucleotides: 13. The CDR3 has 17 residues. Germline V lookup: CDR1 SEHNR, CDR2 FQNEAQ (reference sequence). The CDR3 sequence is CASSFTTGTGGVDTQYF. The CDR3, as DNA: TGTGCCAGCAGCTTTACTACCGGGACAGGTGGGGTAGATACGCAGTATTTT. Full variable domain (rest looked up from reference TRBV7-9 and TRBJ2-3): DTGVSQNPRHKITKRGQNVTFRCDPISEHNRLYWYRQTLGQGPEFLTYFQNEAQLEKSRLLSDRFSAERPKGSFSTLEIQRTEQGDSAMYLCASSFTTGTGGVDTQYFGPGTRLTVL.

The chain joins TRBV5-1 to TRBJ1-4; the D gene is possibly TRBD1 (5 bases). CDR1 is SGHRS, CDR2 YFSETQ, per germline. Trimming stripped 4 bases from V and 7 bases from J, with 20 bases between. This CDR3 has 16 residues. This CDR3 reads CASSADPGGSAEKLFF. Written as DNA, the CDR3 is TGCGCCAGCAGCGCCGACCCCGGGGGGTCGGCTGAAAAACTGTTTTTT. Drawing the rest from reference TRBV5-1 and TRBJ1-4, the complete variable domain is KAGVTQTPRYLIKTRGQQVTLSCSPISGHRSVSWYQQTPGQGLQFLFEYFSETQRNKGNFPGRFSGRQFSNSRSEMNVSTLELGDSALYLCASSADPGGSAEKLFFGSGTQLSVL.

The chain's CDR3 is CATSDPQATDTQYF. The CDR3 DNA reads TGTGCCACCTCAGACCCACAGGCAACAGATACGCAGTATTTT. V and J are TRBV6-5 and TRBJ2-3; TRBD1 is a possible D gene (5 bases). The CDR3 consists of 14 residues. V lost 10 bases to trimming and J lost 3 bases, with 17 bases between them. Germline values: CDR1 MNHEY, CDR2 SVGAGI.

This chain uses TRBV6-1 with TRBJ2-5, with D perhaps TRBD2 (6 bases). Germline-derived CDR1 and CDR2 are MNHNS and SASEGT. V was cut by 2 bases and J by 6 bases, with 13 bases left in between. The CDR3 length is 14 residues. In DNA form, the CDR3 reads TGTGCCAGCAGTGAAATGTGGGGGGTAAAGACCCAGTACTTC. Its translation: CASSEMWGVKTQYF.

The chain employs TRBV5-1 and TRBJ2-3, with 8 bases lining up with TRBD2. After removal of 3 bases from V and 2 bases from J, the junction contained 8 bases not matched to a gene. The CDR3 sequence is 16 residues long. Per the germline V gene, CDR1 is SGHRS and CDR2 is YFSETQ. The CDR3, as DNA: TGCGCCAGCAGCTCCCTGGCGGGGGGAAACACAGATACGCAGTATTTT. The encoded protein is CASSSLAGGNTDTQYF.

This CDR3 reads CASSPATGDTEAFF. The CDR3 nucleotides are TGTGCCAGCTCACCGGCAACAGGGGACACTGAAGCTTTCTTT. The chain is built from TRBV18 and TRBJ1-1; 7 bases match TRBD1. CDR3 length: 14 amino acids. Trimming cost V 3 bases and J 3 bases; bases outside gene matches: 4. Germline V lookup: CDR1 KGHSH, CDR2 LQKENI.

The CDR3 is CASSYSNGYNSPLHF. DNA for the CDR3: TGTGCCAGCAGTTACTCGAACGGGTATAATTCACCCCTCCACTTT. The gene calls are TRBV6-2 or TRBV6-3 and TRBJ1-6; D uncertain. The CDR3 runs 15 residues. V lost 0 bases to trimming and J lost 4 bases, with 7 bases between them. CDR1 MNHEY and CDR2 SVGEGT come from the germline V gene.

The chain joins TRBV7-9 to TRBJ2-7; 9 positions match TRBD1. The length of the CDR3 is 14 residues. Trimming cost V 5 bases and J 5 bases; bases outside gene matches: 7. In germline, CDR1 is SEHNR, CDR2 FQNEAQ (reference sequence). The DNA for the CDR3 is TGTGCCAGCAGCCCTCGGACAGGGGACAACGAGCAGTACTTC. It encodes CASSPRTGDNEQYF.

Only one count was recorded for this clone. This chain links TRBV9 with TRBJ2-5; D possibly corresponds to TRBD2 (7 bases). Per germline, CDR1 SGDLS and CDR2 YYNGEE. This CDR3 contains 19 residues. The V and J ends lost 4 bases and 2 bases respectively, with 27 bases between them. DNA of the CDR3: TGTGCCAGCAGCTCCCCGGGGGGCTTGCGAGGGGCCCTTCAAGAGACCCAGTACTTC. Encoded protein: CASSSPGGLRGALQETQYF.

This sequence joins TRBV7-9 and TRBJ2-3; TRBD2 is a possible D gene (5 bases). This CDR3 has 15 amino acids. Germline assignment: CDR1 SEHNR and CDR2 FQNEAQ (reference sequence). The ends were cut back, 6 bases at V and 2 bases at J, with 15 bases in the middle. The CDR3 coding sequence is TGTGCCAGCAGTTATATGCTGGACTCCACAGATACGCAGTATTTT. As protein: CASSYMLDSTDTQYF.

There are a few counts of this clone. The chain has TRBV11-2 and TRBJ1-2, with TRBD1 as a possible D gene (5 bases). Per the germline V gene, CDR1 is SGHAT and CDR2 is FQNNGV. The CDR3 sequence is 15 residues long. The germline V and J ends were trimmed by 4 bases and 0 bases, with 12 bases remaining between them. The CDR3 DNA reads TGTGCCAGCAGCTCCGTGACAGATACTAACTATGGCTACACCTTC. Amino acid sequence: CASSSVTDTNYGYTF.